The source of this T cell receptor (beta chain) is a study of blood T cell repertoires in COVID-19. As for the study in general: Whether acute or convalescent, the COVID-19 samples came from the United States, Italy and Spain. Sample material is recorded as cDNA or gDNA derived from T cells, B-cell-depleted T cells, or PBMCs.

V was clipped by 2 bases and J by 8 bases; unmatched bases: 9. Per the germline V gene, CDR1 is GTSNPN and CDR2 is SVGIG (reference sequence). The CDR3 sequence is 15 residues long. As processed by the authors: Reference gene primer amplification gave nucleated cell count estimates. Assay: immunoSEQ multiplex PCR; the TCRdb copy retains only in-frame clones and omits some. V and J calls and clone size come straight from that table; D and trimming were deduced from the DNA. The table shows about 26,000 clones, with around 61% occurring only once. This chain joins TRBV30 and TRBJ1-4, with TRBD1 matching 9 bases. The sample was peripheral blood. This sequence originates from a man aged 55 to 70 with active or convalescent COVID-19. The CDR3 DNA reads TGTGCCTGGAGTCCGCACAGGGGGCTTGTGGAAAAACTGTTTTTT. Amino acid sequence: CAWSPHRGLVEKLFF.